Listed below are T cell receptor beta chains from one sample, sequenced in a study of blood T cells in healthy people across ages. TCRdb passed the 5' RACE reads through MiXCR, listing each CDR3 protein once. The data contain around 650,000 distinct CDR3 sequences, around 32% of them singletons. The material sequenced was blood. Source of these receptors: a woman older than 75 in good health. Both conserved end residues are part of each CDR3. The D gene is left open where the match is weak. The size of a clone is reported for some rows only, either as once, few or many, or as a class for expanded clones.

j_gene: TRBJ1-4
v_gene: TRBV7-9
abundance: .
d_gene: .
CDR3aa: CASSFYRAEKLFF
CDR3nt: TGTGCCAGCAGCTTTTACAGGGCGGAGAAACTGTTTTTT

j_gene: TRBJ1-1
v_gene: TRBV12-3/TRBV12-4
abundance: many
d_gene: TRBD1
CDR3aa: CASSFETGLIEAFF
CDR3nt: TGTGCCAGCAGTTTCGAGACAGGGTTGATTGAAGCTTTCTTT

j_gene: TRBJ2-3
v_gene: TRBV7-2
abundance: .
d_gene: .
CDR3aa: CASSLTPLWREGSTDTQYF
CDR3nt: TGTGCCAGCAGCCTCACCCCCCTCTGGCGGGAAGGTAGCACAGATACGCAGTATTTT

j_gene: TRBJ1-1
v_gene: TRBV6-2/TRBV6-3
abundance: .
d_gene: .
CDR3aa: CASSLGQWMNTEAFF
CDR3nt: TGTGCCAGCAGTCTTGGCCAGTGGATGAACACTGAAGCTTTCTTT

j_gene: TRBJ2-1
v_gene: TRBV5-1
abundance: .
d_gene: .
CDR3aa: CASSLEAVSYNEQFF
CDR3nt: TGCGCCAGCAGCTTGGAGGCAGTCTCCTACAATGAGCAGTTCTTC

j_gene: TRBJ2-1
v_gene: TRBV6-5
abundance: few
d_gene: .
CDR3aa: CASSYGIYNEQFF
CDR3nt: TGTGCCAGCAGTTACGGCATATACAATGAGCAGTTCTTC

j_gene: TRBJ2-6
v_gene: TRBV2
abundance: many
d_gene: .
CDR3aa: CASSEEGWANVLTF
CDR3nt: TGTGCCAGCAGTGAAGAGGGGTGGGCCAACGTCCTGACTTTC

j_gene: TRBJ2-3
v_gene: TRBV6-6
abundance: many
d_gene: .
CDR3aa: CATKEARGRTDTQYF
CDR3nt: TGTGCCACTAAGGAAGCGCGGGGGCGCACAGATACGCAGTATTTT

j_gene: TRBJ1-1
v_gene: TRBV5-6
abundance: .
d_gene: .
CDR3aa: CACSRDMNTEAFF
CDR3nt: TGTGCCTGCAGCCGGGACATGAACACTGAAGCTTTCTTT

j_gene: TRBJ1-2
v_gene: TRBV20-1
abundance: .
d_gene: .
CDR3aa: CSAPGQGHYGCTF
CDR3nt: .

j_gene: TRBJ2-5
v_gene: TRBV9
abundance: many
d_gene: TRBD1
CDR3aa: CASSPGTGGKETQYF
CDR3nt: TGTGCCAGCAGCCCAGGGACAGGGGGAAAAGAGACCCAGTACTTC

j_gene: TRBJ1-6
v_gene: TRBV10-3
abundance: .
d_gene: .
CDR3aa: CAISGGDGGSPLHF
CDR3nt: TGTGCCATCAGCGGGGGGGACGGAGGTTCACCCCTCCACTTT

j_gene: TRBJ1-5
v_gene: TRBV12-3/TRBV12-4
abundance: few
d_gene: .
CDR3aa: CASSSDRTVQEPQHF
CDR3nt: TGTGCCAGCAGTTCCGATCGGACAGTTCAAGAGCCCCAGCATTTT

j_gene: TRBJ1-2
v_gene: TRBV20-1
abundance: many
d_gene: .
CDR3aa: CSASGGSQYGYTF
CDR3nt: TGCAGTGCTAGTGGGGGATCCCAATATGGCTACACCTTC

j_gene: TRBJ2-1
v_gene: TRBV4-2
abundance: many
d_gene: TRBD2
CDR3aa: CASSQGGGPNNEQFF
CDR3nt: TGTGCCAGCAGCCAAGGCGGGGGGCCGAACAATGAGCAGTTCTTC

j_gene: TRBJ2-3
v_gene: TRBV6-5
abundance: many
d_gene: TRBD2
CDR3aa: CASSYFQGLAGSTDTQYF
CDR3nt: TGTGCCAGCAGTTACTTTCAGGGACTAGCGGGGAGCACAGATACGCAGTATTTT